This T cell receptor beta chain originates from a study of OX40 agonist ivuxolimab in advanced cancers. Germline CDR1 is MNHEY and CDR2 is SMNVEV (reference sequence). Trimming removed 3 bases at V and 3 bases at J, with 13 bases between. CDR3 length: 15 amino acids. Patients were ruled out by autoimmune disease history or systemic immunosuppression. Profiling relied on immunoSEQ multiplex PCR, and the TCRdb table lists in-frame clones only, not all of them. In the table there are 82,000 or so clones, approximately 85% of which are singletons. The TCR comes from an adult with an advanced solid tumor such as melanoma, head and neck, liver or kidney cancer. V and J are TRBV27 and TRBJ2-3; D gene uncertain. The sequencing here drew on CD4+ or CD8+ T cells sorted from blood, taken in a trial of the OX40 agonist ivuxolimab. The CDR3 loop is CASSLSLGRTDTQYF. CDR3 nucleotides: TGTGCCAGCAGTTTGTCCCTAGGCAGGACAGATACGCAGTATTTT.